This entry lists 30 T cell receptor beta chains sequenced from one sample in a study of PD-L1 blockade in urothelial cancer. Clones were sequenced by immunoSEQ multiplex PCR, and TCRdb holds only the in-frame ones, with some missing. The sample consists of 85,000 to 130,000 clones, 91% of them appearing once. Sequences were derived from PBMCs, sampled around atezolizumab (anti-PD-L1) treatment. All receptors derive from a woman older than 75 with urothelial cancer.

The chain couples TRBV2 to TRBJ2-1; 7 bases align to TRBD2. In germline, CDR1 is SNHLY, CDR2 FYNNEI. The CDR3 length is 15 residues. V lost 4 bases to trimming and J lost 10 bases; unmatched junction nucleotides: 13. CDR3 protein: CASSAQNELAREQFF. The CDR3 coding sequence is TGTGCCAGCAGTGCCCAGAACGAACTAGCGAGGGAGCAGTTCTTC. Filled out from reference TRBV2 and TRBJ2-1, the complete variable domain reads EPEVTQTPSHQVTQMGQEVILRCVPISNHLYFYWYRQILGQKVEFLVSFYNNEISEKSEIFDDQFSVERPDGSNFTLKIRSTKLEDSAMYFCASSAQNELAREQFFGPGTRLTVL.

The J gene is TRBJ2-2, the V gene TRBV19; TRBD1 matches at 10 bases. Germline CDR1 and CDR2: LNHDA and SQIVND (reference sequence). J was trimmed by 5 bases and V by 4 bases; bases with no gene match: 10. CDR3 length: 17 residues. CDR3 protein: CASSRAQTGGKTGELFF. Written as DNA, the CDR3 is TGTGCCAGTAGTAGGGCCCAGACAGGGGGCAAAACCGGGGAGCTGTTTTTT. Full variable domain (outside the CDR3, taken from reference TRBV19 and TRBJ2-2): DGGITQSPKYLFRKEGQNVTLSCEQNLNHDAMYWYRQDPGQGLRLIYYSQIVNDFQKGDIAEGYSVSREKKESFPLTVTSAQKNPTAFYLCASSRAQTGGKTGELFFGEGSRLTVL.

The chain is built from TRBV5-6 and TRBJ2-7; D gene ambiguous. This CDR3 is built from 13 residues. Germline loops: CDR1 SGHDT, CDR2 YYEEEE. The V and J ends lost 4 bases and 4 bases respectively, with 12 bases between them. In nucleotides, the CDR3 is TGTGCCAGCAGCCAGAGTCTAGAGTACGAGCAGTACTTC. Its translation: CASSQSLEYEQYF.

V is TRBV19 and J is TRBJ1-2, with D unresolved. There are 15 residues in the CDR3. Germline CDR1 is LNHDA and CDR2 is SQIVND (reference sequence). Trimming shortened V by 7 bases and J by 2 bases, and 17 bases separated the two germline ends. The CDR3 nucleotides read TGTGCCAGTACCGTCGTCAGCGGAGCCAACTATGGCTACACCTTC. Translating gives CASTVVSGANYGYTF.

The chain employs TRBV7-9 and TRBJ2-7; 11 bases fit TRBD1. Trimming at V came to 5 bases and at J to 3 bases, leaving 3 bases not matched to a gene. CDR1 and CDR2 from the germline V gene are SEHNR and FQNEAQ (reference sequence). CDR3 length: 14 residues. CDR3 nucleotides: TGTGCCAGCAGCCCGGGACAGGGGGTCTACGAGCAGTACTTC. Its translation: CASSPGQGVYEQYF.

The chain couples TRBV5-1 to TRBJ2-7; D gene ambiguous. Germline V gene data show CDR1 as SGHRS and CDR2 as YFSETQ. With 5 bases removed from V and 0 bases from J, the gap between germline ends came to 6 bases. The CDR3 sequence is 12 residues long. The CDR3 nucleotides read TGCGCCAGCAGTTCCTTCTCCTACGAGCAGTACTTC. It yields the protein CASSSFSYEQYF.

This clone was found a few times. J is TRBJ1-3 and V is TRBV9, with TRBD1 matching 7 bases. V shed 6 bases and J 0 bases; nucleotides not matched to a gene: 3. Germline CDR1 reads SGDLS; CDR2 reads YYNGEE. The CDR3 spans 14 residues. CDR3 loop: CASKRQGSGNTIYF. The CDR3 DNA sequence: TGTGCCAGCAAACGACAGGGCTCTGGAAACACCATATATTTT.

This clone came up once. The V gene is TRBV5-1, the J gene TRBJ2-1, with 7 positions matching TRBD2. The germline CDR1 and CDR2 sequences are SGHRS and YFSETQ. The V segment lost 2 bases and the J segment 1 base; nucleotides outside the gene matches: 6. CDR3 length: 16 residues. This CDR3 is CASSLGAGVSYNEQFF. CDR3 nucleotide sequence: TGCGCCAGCAGCTTAGGGGCGGGAGTGTCCTACAATGAGCAGTTCTTC.

The rearrangement uses TRBV6-6 and TRBJ2-7, with 9 positions matching TRBD1. The CDR3 length is 16 residues. CDR1 is MNHNY and CDR2 is SVGAGI in the germline V gene (reference sequence). V dropped 6 bases and J dropped 3; count of bases not matched to a gene: 12. CDR3 amino acids: CASSPGPGQGLYEQYF. The DNA for the CDR3 is TGTGCCAGCAGCCCCGGACCGGGACAGGGACTCTACGAGCAGTACTTC.

The chain carries TRBV6-1 and TRBJ2-5; D remains ambiguous. The germline CDR1 and CDR2 sequences are MNHNS and SASEGT. V lost 7 bases to trimming and J lost 5 bases, with 14 bases between them. This CDR3 contains 13 residues. As DNA, the CDR3 is TGTGCCAGCACATCGAGAACTTCGGAGACCCAGTACTTC. Its translation: CASTSRTSETQYF.

The chain couples TRBV28 to TRBJ1-2, with D possibly being TRBD1 (6 bases). The CDR3 has 12 residues. The V gene's germline CDR1 is MDHEN and CDR2 SYDVKM. In DNA form, the CDR3 reads TGTGCGTGGGGGGGCCAGAACTATGGCTACACCTTC. It is translated as CAWGGQNYGYTF.

The genes are TRBV6-1 and TRBJ1-2; D is uncertain. CDR1 and CDR2 (germline): MNHNS, SASEGT. V dropped 2 bases and J dropped 2 bases, with 12 bases sitting between them. This CDR3 contains 15 residues. The chain's CDR3 is CASSELRNVNYGYTF. For the CDR3, the DNA is TGTGCCAGCAGTGAACTAAGAAATGTAAACTATGGCTACACCTTC.

The gene calls are TRBV10-3 and TRBJ2-1, with TRBD1 matching 8 bases. Germline-derived CDR1 and CDR2 are ENHRY and SYGVKD. The CDR3 runs 16 residues. J gave up 7 bases and V 0 bases, and 8 bases lay outside the gene matches. The CDR3 reads CAISESTGAGGNEQFF. CDR3 bases: TGTGCCATCAGTGAGTCGACAGGGGCCGGTGGAAATGAGCAGTTCTTC.

In its sample, this clone was seen once. The chain combines TRBV5-1 with TRBJ2-7; the match to TRBD1 covers 7 bases. The CDR3 has 13 amino acids. Germline CDR1 and CDR2: SGHRS and YFSETQ. J gave up 3 bases and V 5 bases, and 5 bases lay outside the gene matches. The CDR3 loop reads CASSDRVDYEQYF. DNA for the CDR3: TGCGCCAGCAGTGACAGGGTGGACTACGAGCAGTACTTC.

The chain is built from TRBV4-2 and TRBJ2-3; no firm D call. Germline V gene lookup returns CDR1 LGHNA and CDR2 YNFKEQ. Trimming pared 4 bases from V and 8 bases from J, leaving 13 bases between. This CDR3 has 13 residues. The CDR3 here is CASSPFISGTQYF. As DNA, the CDR3 is TGTGCCAGCAGCCCCTTTATCTCAGGTACGCAGTATTTT.

The chain is built from TRBV29-1 and TRBJ1-2; D ambiguous. Germline loops: CDR1 SQVTM, CDR2 ANQGSEA. V was clipped by 7 bases and J by 4 bases, with 10 bases between them. This CDR3 is built from 11 residues. This chain's CDR3 is CSAGEIYGYTF. Here the CDR3 DNA reads TGCAGCGCCGGTGAAATCTATGGCTACACCTTC.

The chain employs TRBV5-1 and TRBJ1-5; D might be TRBD1 (5 bases). V was pared by 4 bases and J by 5 bases, with 16 bases between. The germline V gene has CDR1 SGHRS and CDR2 YFSETQ. The CDR3 length is 15 residues. Here the CDR3 DNA reads TGCGCCAGCAGCCTGGGGCAGGGTCGGGATCAGCCCCAGCATTTT. It encodes CASSLGQGRDQPQHF.

V and J are TRBV4-1 and TRBJ2-1, with 8 positions matching TRBD1. Germline V CDR1 and CDR2: MGHRA, YSYEKL. The CDR3 extends over 15 amino acids. The V segment lost 5 bases and the J segment 1 base; nucleotides outside the gene matches: 4. The CDR3 is CASSADRGSYNEQFF. CDR3 in DNA: TGCGCCAGCAGCGCCGACAGGGGATCCTACAATGAGCAGTTCTTC.

The genes are TRBV7-8 and TRBJ2-7, with D perhaps matching TRBD2 (6 bases). Per the germline V gene, CDR1 is SGHVS and CDR2 is FQNEAQ. The CDR3 runs to 15 residues. With 2 bases removed from V and 0 bases from J, the gap between germline ends came to 11 bases. The CDR3 coding sequence is TGTGCCAGCAGCTTATCTCTAGCGACCTCCTACGAGCAGTACTTC. It specifies CASSLSLATSYEQYF.

The rearrangement uses TRBV5-8 and TRBJ1-5, with D possibly matching TRBD1 (6 bases). V lost 2 bases and J lost 2, with 17 bases in between. CDR1 SGHTS and CDR2 YDEGEE come from the germline V gene. The CDR3 sequence is 17 residues long. In nucleotides, the CDR3 is TGTGCCAGCAGCTTCCGGGGGGGGGCTTGGGGCAATCAGCCCCAGCATTTT. It specifies CASSFRGGAWGNQPQHF.

The J gene is TRBJ2-2, the V gene TRBV10-1; TRBD2 matches 8 bases. The V gene's germline CDR1 is WNHNN and CDR2 SYGVQD (reference sequence). V was clipped by 7 bases and J by 1 base; unmatched bases: 5. This CDR3 has 15 amino acids. CDR3 amino acids: CASTAGGLNTGELFF. DNA of the CDR3: TGCGCCAGCACCGCGGGGGGCTTGAACACCGGGGAGCTGTTTTTT.

In its sample, this clone was seen a few times. The chain employs TRBV29-1 and TRBJ1-2; 9 bases match TRBD1. Germline-derived CDR1 and CDR2 are SQVTM and ANQGSEA. V lost 1 base and J lost 7; bases outside the gene matches: 4. The CDR3 has 13 residues. In DNA form, the CDR3 reads TGCAGCGTTGAAGGACAGGGGGAGGTTGGCTACACCTTC. Translated: CSVEGQGEVGYTF.

The rearrangement joins TRBV6-1 to TRBJ1-5; possible D gene TRBD1, 5 bases. Germline values: CDR1 MNHNS, CDR2 SASEGT. This CDR3 is built from 14 residues. Trimming pared 9 bases from V and 0 bases from J, leaving 12 bases between. The CDR3 DNA reads TGTGCCAGTGTAGGGGACTTTAGCAATCAGCCCCAGCATTTT. The encoded protein is CASVGDFSNQPQHF.

The gene calls are TRBV6-1 and TRBJ1-2, with TRBD1 identical over 7 bases. J was trimmed by 4 bases and V by 5 bases; bases with no gene match: 10. The CDR3 loop spans 15 amino acids. Per the germline V gene, CDR1 is MNHNS and CDR2 is SASEGT. CDR3 coding DNA: TGTGCCAGCAGTCCCGGGACAGTTACTATCTATGGCTACACCTTC. Translating it yields CASSPGTVTIYGYTF.

The chain links TRBV5-1 to TRBJ2-7; TRBD1 matches 12 bases. Germline values: CDR1 SGHRS, CDR2 YFSETQ. After removal of 5 bases from V and 7 bases from J, the junction contained 10 bases not matched to a gene. The CDR3 is 15 residues long. CDR3 bases: TGCGCCAGCAGTCAACCGGGACAGGGGGCGGGGGAGCAGTACTTC. It codes for CASSQPGQGAGEQYF.

The chain joins TRBV30 to TRBJ2-7; 13 positions match TRBD2. The CDR3 runs 19 residues. The junction had 16 bases not matched to a gene; V was cut back by 5 bases and J by 0 bases. Germline CDR1 and CDR2: GTSNPN and SVGIG (reference sequence). CDR3 residues: CAWQDPGLAGQGRSYEQYF. The CDR3 DNA reads TGTGCCTGGCAGGATCCGGGACTAGCGGGACAAGGACGCTCCTACGAGCAGTACTTC.

The DNA for the CDR3 is TGTGCCAGTCTCCTAACCGGGGCCAACGTCCTGACTTTC. It codes for CASLLTGANVLTF. The rearrangement links TRBV19 to TRBJ2-6; unclear D gene. CDR1 and CDR2 (germline): LNHDA, SQIVND (reference sequence). This CDR3 contains 13 residues. The V and J ends lost 8 bases and 4 bases respectively, with 9 bases between them.

The gene calls are TRBV9 and TRBJ2-1; 13 nucleotides agree with TRBD2. With 4 bases clipped from V and 3 bases from J, the junction kept 4 bases outside the gene matches. The CDR3 sequence is 16 residues long. From germline, CDR1 is SGDLS and CDR2 YYNGEE. This CDR3 is CASSKLAGGYYNEQFF. CDR3 bases: TGTGCCAGCAGCAAACTAGCGGGAGGGTACTACAATGAGCAGTTCTTC.

Only one count was recorded for this clone. The rearrangement links TRBV7-9 to TRBJ1-2, with 7 bases that match TRBD1. Germline CDR1 and CDR2: SEHNR and FQNEAQ (reference sequence). V shed 0 bases and J 6 bases; nucleotides not matched to a gene: 7. CDR3 size: 15 residues. CDR3 residues: CASSLAHTGADGYTF. CDR3 nucleotide sequence: TGTGCCAGCAGCTTAGCCCATACAGGGGCCGATGGCTACACCTTC.

The chain couples TRBV6-1 to TRBJ2-2; 9 bases are shared with TRBD2. Looked up from germline, CDR1 is MNHNS and CDR2 is SASEGT. The CDR3 spans 15 residues. V was clipped by 5 bases and J by 2 bases; unmatched bases: 3. The CDR3 bases are TGTGCCAGCAGTCGGACTAGCGCAAACACCGGGGAGCTGTTTTTT. It specifies CASSRTSANTGELFF.